These 9 T cell receptor beta chains were sequenced from one sample in a study of blood T cell repertoires in COVID-19. Sequencing used immunoSEQ multiplex PCR; TCRdb keeps in-frame clones, though not all of them. The sample includes about 200,000 clones, 82% of them seen just once. What was sequenced was peripheral blood. All receptors come from a woman of 80 years or more with COVID-19, enrolled during active disease.

The CDR3 region has the DNA TGTGCCAGCAGTCCGAGCGGGAGGGCCGGAGAGGAGCAGTTCTTC. It is translated as CASSPSGRAGEEQFF. The chain has TRBV7-3 and TRBJ2-1; 10 nucleotides align to TRBD2. V was pared by 6 bases and J by 10 bases, with 12 bases of the junction left unmatched. Per the germline V gene, CDR1 is SGHTA and CDR2 is FQGTGA. There are 15 residues in the CDR3.

This clone appeared a few times. CDR3 region: CSVIPLTGGRAFF. The CDR3, as DNA: TGCAGCGTTATACCGCTAACAGGGGGACGAGCTTTCTTT. This chain links TRBV29-1 with TRBJ1-1, with 8 bases that match TRBD1. V lost 5 bases and J lost 10; bases outside the gene matches: 12. Germline values: CDR1 SQVTM, CDR2 ANQGSEA. This CDR3 region has 13 residues.

CDR3 loop: CASSSGTGGAANYGYTF. CDR3 coding DNA: TGTGCCAGCAGCTCTGGAACTGGGGGGGCAGCTAACTATGGCTACACCTTC. This rearrangement joins TRBV7-9 to TRBJ1-2; D may be TRBD1 (6 bases). This CDR3 comprises 17 residues. Germline CDR1 and CDR2: SEHNR and FQNEAQ (reference sequence). The ends were cut back, 4 bases at V and 0 bases at J, with 18 bases in the middle.

The V and J genes are TRBV7-2 and TRBJ2-5, with TRBD1 identical over 7 bases. The V gene end was trimmed by 5 bases and the J gene end by 3 bases; junction bases not matched to a gene: 3. The CDR3 has 13 residues. Germline V lookup: CDR1 SGHTA, CDR2 FQGNSA. The CDR3, as DNA: TGTGCCAGCAGCCGGGACAGCAAAGAGACCCAGTACTTC. The encoded protein is CASSRDSKETQYF.

The chain carries TRBV29-1 and TRBJ2-3, with 8 bases aligning to TRBD2. Per the germline V gene, CDR1 is SQVTM and CDR2 is ANQGSEA. V trimming: 4 bases; J trimming: 5 bases; junction bases outside the gene matches: 8. The CDR3 runs to 14 residues. The DNA of the CDR3 is TGCAGCGTTGTACCCGGGGGGGCCTTAGATACGCAGTATTTT. It encodes CSVVPGGALDTQYF.

The CDR3: CAWSGERDRGRDGYTF. CDR3 in DNA: TGTGCCTGGAGTGGGGAAAGGGACAGGGGGCGCGATGGCTACACCTTC. The chain recombines TRBV30 with TRBJ1-2; 12 nucleotides line up with TRBD1. CDR1 is GTSNPN and CDR2 is SVGIG in the germline V gene (reference sequence). V gave up 1 base and J gave up 6 bases; unmatched junction bases: 9. The CDR3 length is 16 residues.

V and J are TRBV18 and TRBJ1-2, with D tentatively TRBD1 (6 bases). The CDR3 runs to 14 residues. Germline V lookup: CDR1 KGHSH, CDR2 LQKENI. V lost 2 bases to trimming and J lost 6 bases, with 13 bases between them. DNA of the CDR3: TGTGCCAGCTCACCATCGCAGGGGCGGGATGGCTACACCTTC. It is translated as CASSPSQGRDGYTF.

The V call is TRBV6-2 or TRBV6-3, the J call TRBJ2-1, with D unresolved. The V and J ends lost 0 bases and 2 bases respectively, with 8 bases between them. The CDR3 is 15 amino acids. The germline gives CDR1 MNHEY, CDR2 SVGEGT. CDR3 nucleotide sequence: TGTGCCAGCAGTTACTCCGCGGTGGCCTACAATGAGCAGTTCTTC. This translates into CASSYSAVAYNEQFF.

This clone was seen only once. V and J are TRBV29-1 and TRBJ2-3; D perhaps matches TRBD1 (5 bases). The CDR3 loop spans 14 amino acids. The germline CDR1 and CDR2 sequences are SQVTM and ANQGSEA. Trimming left V 3 bases short and J 4 bases short, with 14 bases between. CDR3 residues: CSVDQQGRADTQYF. The CDR3 bases are TGCAGCGTTGATCAGCAGGGCCGGGCAGATACGCAGTATTTT.